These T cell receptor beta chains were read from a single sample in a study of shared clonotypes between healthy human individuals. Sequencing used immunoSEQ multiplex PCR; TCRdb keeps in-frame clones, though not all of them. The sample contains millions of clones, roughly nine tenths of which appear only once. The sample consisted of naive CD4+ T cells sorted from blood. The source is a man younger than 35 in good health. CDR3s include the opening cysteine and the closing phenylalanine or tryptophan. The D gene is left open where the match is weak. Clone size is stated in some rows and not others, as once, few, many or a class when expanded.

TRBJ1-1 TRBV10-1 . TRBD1 CASSRTGNTEAFF TGCGCCAGCTCCCGGACAGGGAACACTGAAGCTTTCTTT
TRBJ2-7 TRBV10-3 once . CAISEGRYTYEQYF TGTGCCATCAGTGAGGGCAGGTACACCTACGAGCAGTACTTC
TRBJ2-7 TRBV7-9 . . CASSFRATHEQYF TGTGCCAGCAGCTTTAGGGCGACGCACGAGCAGTACTTC
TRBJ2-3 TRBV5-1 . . CASSLESGGAYTQYF TGCGCCAGCAGCTTGGAGTCAGGGGGGGCATATACGCAGTATTTT
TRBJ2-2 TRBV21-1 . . CASSTQVDSNTGELFF TGTGCCAGCAGCACCCAAGTAGACTCGAACACCGGGGAGCTGTTTTTT
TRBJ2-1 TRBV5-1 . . CASSFQPGGQGGNEQFF TGCGCCAGCAGCTTCCAACCTGGGGGCCAGGGAGGCAATGAGCAGTTCTTC
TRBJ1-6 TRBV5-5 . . CASSLWQEEPNSPLHF TGTGCCAGCAGCCTGTGGCAGGAAGAGCCTAATTCACCCCTCCACTTT
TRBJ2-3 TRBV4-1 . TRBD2 CASSQGPLAGGPPDTQYF TGCGCCAGCAGCCAAGGCCCCCTAGCGGGAGGGCCTCCAGATACGCAGTATTTT
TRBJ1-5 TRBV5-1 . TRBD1 CASSLEAQGSNQPQHF TGCGCCAGCAGCTTGGAGGCACAGGGGAGCAATCAGCCCCAGCATTTT
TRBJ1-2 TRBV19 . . CASRFRASNYGYTF TGTGCCAGTAGGTTTCGGGCCTCCAACTATGGCTACACCTTC
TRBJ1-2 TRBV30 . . CAWGGLTKDTSTYGYTF TGTGCCTGGGGGGGACTCACTAAGGACACATCGACTTATGGCTACACCTTC
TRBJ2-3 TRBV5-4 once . CASSLPGAASTDTQYF TGTGCCAGCAGCCTCCCGGGGGCAGCTAGCACAGATACGCAGTATTTT
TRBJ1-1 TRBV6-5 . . CASRGVTEAFF TGTGCCAGCAGGGGGGTCACTGAAGCTTTCTTT
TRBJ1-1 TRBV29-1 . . CSVESQGMNTEAFF TGCAGCGTTGAGTCGCAGGGCATGAACACTGAAGCTTTCTTT
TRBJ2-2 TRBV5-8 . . CASKQGRTGELFF TGTGCCAGCAAACAGGGAAGGACCGGGGAGCTGTTTTTT
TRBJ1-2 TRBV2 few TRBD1 CASSEGTGVGYTF TGTGCCAGCAGTGAAGGGACAGGGGTTGGCTACACCTTC
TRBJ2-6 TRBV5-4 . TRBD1 CASSWGQGGGSGANVLTF TGTGCCAGCAGCTGGGGACAGGGGGGAGGATCTGGGGCCAACGTCCTGACTTTC
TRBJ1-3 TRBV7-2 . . CASSLAWAGAGNTIYF TGTGCCAGCAGCTTAGCTTGGGCTGGCGCTGGAAACACCATATATTTT
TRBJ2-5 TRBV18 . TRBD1 CASSPYPGTEQETQYF TGTGCCAGCTCACCATATCCGGGGACAGAACAAGAGACCCAGTACTTC
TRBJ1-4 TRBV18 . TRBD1 CASSPPGTGEKLFF TGTGCCAGCTCACCCCCCGGGACAGGAGAAAAACTGTTTTTT
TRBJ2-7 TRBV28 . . CASSQNDSPYEQYF TGTGCCAGCAGTCAGAATGACAGCCCCTACGAGCAGTACTTC
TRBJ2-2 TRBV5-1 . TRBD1 CASSLLRTGNTGELFF TGCGCCAGCAGCTTGTTGAGGACAGGGAACACCGGGGAGCTGTTTTTT
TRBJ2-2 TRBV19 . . CASKPAHTGELFF TGTGCCAGTAAGCCAGCGCACACCGGGGAGCTGTTTTTT
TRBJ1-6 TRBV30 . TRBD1 CAWTSTGTNSPLHF TGTGCCTGGACCTCGACAGGGACTAATTCACCCCTCCACTTT
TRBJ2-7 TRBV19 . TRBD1 CASSMEAIRGQRYEQYF TGTGCCAGTAGTATGGAGGCGATCCGGGGACAGAGATACGAGCAGTACTTC
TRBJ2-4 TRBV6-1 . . CASSEIEWDFKNIQYF TGTGCCAGCAGTGAAATAGAGTGGGACTTCAAAAACATTCAGTACTTC
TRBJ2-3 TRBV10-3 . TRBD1 CAIRDGTGPDTQYF TGTGCCATCAGGGATGGGACAGGGCCCGATACGCAGTATTTT
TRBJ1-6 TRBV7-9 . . CASSLSAPPNSPLHF TGTGCCAGCAGCTTATCGGCCCCCCCAAATTCACCCCTCCACTTT
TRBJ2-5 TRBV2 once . CASRNGAQETQYF TGTGCCAGCAGGAACGGCGCCCAAGAGACCCAGTACTTC
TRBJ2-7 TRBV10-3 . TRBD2 CATNAGGRSYEQYF TGTGCCACCAATGCGGGAGGTCGCTCCTACGAGCAGTACTTC
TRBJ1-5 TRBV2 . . CASSGQETRPQHF TGTGCCAGCAGTGGACAGGAGACCAGGCCCCAGCATTTT
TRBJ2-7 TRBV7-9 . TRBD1 CASSPGTGRGSTYEQYF TGTGCCAGCAGCCCCGGGACAGGGCGGGGAAGCACCTACGAGCAGTACTTC
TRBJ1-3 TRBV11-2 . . CASSLTGFRNTIYF TGTGCCAGCAGCTTGACAGGTTTTCGAAACACCATATATTTT
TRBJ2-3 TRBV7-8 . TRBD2 CASSLDGRDTDTQYF TGTGCCAGCAGCTTAGACGGGAGGGACACAGATACGCAGTATTTT
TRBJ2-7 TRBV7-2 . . CASSSRDKSYEQYF TGTGCCAGCAGCTCCCGGGACAAGTCCTACGAGCAGTACTTC
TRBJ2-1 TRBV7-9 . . CASSLASGTGNEQFF TGTGCCAGCAGCTTAGCTTCGGGGACGGGCAATGAGCAGTTCTTC
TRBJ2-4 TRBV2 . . CASSEQGGGSAGGYF TGTGCCAGCAGTGAACAGGGTGGAGGGAGTGCAGGGGGGTACTTC
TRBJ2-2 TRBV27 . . CASLTVNTGELFF TGTGCCAGTCTGACGGTGAACACCGGGGAGCTGTTTTTT
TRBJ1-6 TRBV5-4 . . CASSFQGYNSPLHF TGTGCCAGCAGCTTTCAGGGGTATAATTCACCCCTCCACTTT
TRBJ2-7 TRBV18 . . CASRYQGAGYEQYF TGTGCCAGTCGCTATCAGGGAGCCGGTTACGAGCAGTACTTC
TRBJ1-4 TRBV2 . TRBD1 CASTLLWTGQEGKLFF TGTGCCAGCACCCTTCTATGGACAGGCCAGGAGGGAAAACTGTTTTTT
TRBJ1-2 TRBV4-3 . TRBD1 CASSRTGLYGYTF TGCGCCAGCTCACGGACAGGGCTCTATGGCTACACCTTC
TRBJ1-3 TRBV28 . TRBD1 CASSAADRAGNTIYF TGTGCCAGCAGTGCAGCGGACAGGGCAGGAAACACCATATATTTT
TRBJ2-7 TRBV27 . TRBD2 CARGLAGGSSYEQYF TGTGCCAGAGGGCTAGCGGGGGGGAGCTCCTACGAGCAGTACTTC